The rows below give T cell receptor beta chains drawn from one sample of a study of beta chain features in type 1 diabetes. This table comes from immunoSEQ multiplex PCR, and its TCRdb copy is limited to in-frame clones, with some not included. Of around 120,000 clones in the sample, 15% to 20% were seen once. The sample consisted of central memory CD4+ T cells from blood. All receptors derive from a man aged 18 to 29 with type 1 diabetes. CDR3s include the opening cysteine and the closing phenylalanine or tryptophan. Fields, in order: V gene, clone size, D gene, J gene, CDR3 DNA, CDR3 protein. The D gene is left open where the match is weak. Clone size is stated in some rows and not others, as once, few, many or a class when expanded.

>TRBV11-2|few|-|TRBJ2-6
TGTGCCAGCAGCTTAGGGCCCCGGGGGCGCATCTCTGGGGCCAACGTCCTGACTTTC
CASSLGPRGRISGANVLTF
>TRBV6-5|-|TRBD1|TRBJ1-2
TGTGCCAGCGCACCCGGGACAGTCTATGGCTACACCTTC
CASAPGTVYGYTF
>TRBV6-6|few|TRBD2|TRBJ2-5
TGTGCCAGCAGACCCCCGGGGGGAGTGGAGACCCAGTACTTC
CASRPPGGVETQYF
>TRBV13|many|TRBD2|TRBJ2-4
TGTGCCAGCAGCCGGGGACTAGCGGGAGCCGAAAACATTCAGTACTTC
CASSRGLAGAENIQYF
>TRBV29-1|many|TRBD1|TRBJ1-5
TGCAGCGTTGAGGCAGGGGGCGGTCAGCCCCAGCATTTT
CSVEAGGGQPQHF
>TRBV13|-|TRBD2|TRBJ2-3
TGTGCCAGCAGCTTACCGGGAGGGCCCGGCACAGATACGCAGTATTTT
CASSLPGGPGTDTQYF
>TRBV29-1|few|-|TRBJ2-6
TGCAGCGTTGAAACCCGGGGTTCGGGGGCCAACGTCCTGACTTTC
CSVETRGSGANVLTF
>TRBV25-1|-|TRBD2|TRBJ2-1
TGTGCCAGCTCACTTAGCGGGGGCCCCACGGGTGAGCAGTTCTTC
CASSLSGGPTGEQFF
>TRBV2|-|-|TRBJ2-7
TGTGCCAGCAAGCTCCAAGGCGGGCACCTGGGGGAGCAGTACTTC
CASKLQGGHLGEQYF
>TRBV25-1|-|-|TRBJ1-4
TGTGCCAGCAGTGAATTGTGGCAGCCAACTAATGAAAAACTGTTTTTT
CASSELWQPTNEKLFF
>TRBV4-2|few|-|TRBJ2-7
TGTGCCAGCAGCTCACAACAGGATACCTACGAGCAGTACTTC
CASSSQQDTYEQYF
>TRBV28|many|-|TRBJ2-7
TGTGCCAGCAGTTTAGGATCGGGCAGGGCCTCCTACGAGCAGTACTTC
CASSLGSGRASYEQYF
>TRBV13|many|-|TRBJ2-4
TGTGCCAGCAGCCCCAGGCAGGGAACCAAAAACATTCAGTACTTC
CASSPRQGTKNIQYF
>TRBV5-1|-|-|TRBJ1-2
TGCGCCAGTAGGACGGAACCTAACTATGGCTACACCTTC
CASRTEPNYGYTF
>TRBV6-5|many|-|TRBJ1-5
TGTGCCAGCAGACCATTGGACGGCCCGCCCCAGCATTTT
CASRPLDGPPQHF
>TRBV30|many|-|TRBJ2-1
TGTGCCTGGAGTGCCCCCAATGAGCAGTTCTTC
CAWSAPNEQFF
>TRBV7-2|few|-|TRBJ1-2
TGTGCCAGCAGCTTTCGGACAGCGAACTATGGCTACACCTTC
CASSFRTANYGYTF
>TRBV7-9|-|-|TRBJ2-5
TGTGCCAGCAGCTACCCGGCAAAAGAGACCCAGTACTTC
CASSYPAKETQYF
>TRBV2|few|-|TRBJ2-3
TGTGCCAGCAACGGTGTCGGTGCAGATACGCAGTATTTT
CASNGVGADTQYF
>TRBV7-9|-|-|TRBJ2-1
TGTGCCAGCCACGAGGGGTCAGGGGCACCCAATGAGCAGTTCTTC
CASHEGSGAPNEQFF
>TRBV2|few|TRBD1|TRBJ2-1
TGTGCCAGCAGTGATGGGACAGGGAGCTACAATGAGCAGTTCTTC
CASSDGTGSYNEQFF
>TRBV7-2|-|-|TRBJ1-1
TGTGCCAGCAGCTTAACGCTCCTGACCTATGAAGCTTTCTTT
CASSLTLLTYEAFF
>TRBV5-1|-|TRBD2|TRBJ2-4
TGCGCCAGCAGCCAGTACTCTAGCGGGAGATTCGGGAACATTCAGTACTTC
CASSQYSSGRFGNIQYF
>TRBV9|few|TRBD1|TRBJ2-3
TGTGCCAGCAGCCCTCGTCCGGGCCAGGGGGCGACAGATACGCAGTATTTT
CASSPRPGQGATDTQYF
>TRBV7-2|few|TRBD1|TRBJ2-3
TGTGCCAGCAGCATCGACAGGGGAGTAGATACGCAGTATTTT
CASSIDRGVDTQYF
>TRBV13|-|TRBD2|TRBJ2-1
TGTGCCAGCAGCTTAGTAGCGGGGGGGAATGAGCAGTTCTTC
CASSLVAGGNEQFF
>TRBV2|-|TRBD2|TRBJ2-7
TGTGCCAGCAGCCCGGGGAGGGACCACGAGCAGTACTTC
CASSPGRDHEQYF
>TRBV2|-|-|TRBJ1-5
TGTGCCAGCAGTGGGCACAGGATCAATCAGCCCCAGCATTTT
CASSGHRINQPQHF
>TRBV5-6|many|-|TRBJ2-3
TGTGCCAGCAGCTTGGTAGGACTGCCACCGGAGGATACGCAGTATTTT
CASSLVGLPPEDTQYF
>TRBV30|few|-|TRBJ1-2
TGTGCCTCACAGACTAACTATGGCTACACCTTC
CASQTNYGYTF
>TRBV4-3|few|TRBD2|TRBJ2-7
TGCGCCAGCAGCAGGGGACTAGCGGGGGGTGGTTCCTACGAGCAGTACTTC
CASSRGLAGGGSYEQYF
>TRBV30|-|TRBD1|TRBJ1-1
TGTGCCTGGAGTCTTTCTGGACAGGGGCCCCGGTTCACTGAAGCTTTCTTT
CAWSLSGQGPRFTEAFF
>TRBV25-1|many|-|TRBJ2-3
TGTGCCAGCACTCGAGGAAATACGCAGTATTTT
CASTRGNTQYF
>TRBV4-1|-|TRBD2|TRBJ2-7
TGCGCCAGCAGCCAAGATCGGGAGGGCTCTGACGAGCAGTACTTC
CASSQDREGSDEQYF
>TRBV2|few|-|TRBJ2-1
TGTGCCAGCAGTACACGACAGGTCCGCTCCTACAATGAGCAGTTCTTC
CASSTRQVRSYNEQFF
>TRBV9|few|TRBD1|TRBJ1-4
TGTGCCAGCAGCGCTATCACAGGGGATTTTGAAAAACTGTTTTTT
CASSAITGDFEKLFF
>TRBV10-3|few|TRBD2|TRBJ2-7
TGTGCCATCAGTCCCGGGACTAGCGGGGACAACCCCTCCTACGAGCAGTACTTC
CAISPGTSGDNPSYEQYF
>TRBV30|few|TRBD2|TRBJ2-3
TGTGCCTGGAGTAATACAGGGACTAGCGGGAGCCCAGATACGCAGTATTTT
CAWSNTGTSGSPDTQYF
>TRBV7-2|-|-|TRBJ2-1
TGTGCCAGCAGCTCAAACCACAATGAGCAGTTCTTC
CASSSNHNEQFF
>TRBV9|few|TRBD2|TRBJ2-7
TGTGCCAGCAGCGTAGCTAGCGGGAGTATCCTGGGGGAGCAGTACTTC
CASSVASGSILGEQYF
>TRBV7-9|few|-|TRBJ2-3
TGTGCCAGCAGCTTGTCTAGGGATACGCAGTATTTT
CASSLSRDTQYF
>TRBV29-1|few|-|TRBJ2-2
TGCAGCGGCGTCGCGGGAAGTACCGGGGAGCTGTTTTTT
CSGVAGSTGELFF
>TRBV7-8|-|-|TRBJ1-6
TGTGCCAGCAGCGCGGGCGGCCATCTTAATTCACCCCTCCACTTT
CASSAGGHLNSPLHF
>TRBV27|few|TRBD2|TRBJ2-5
TGTGCCAGCACCCCCTCCCCTAGCGGGGGGGAAGAGACCCAGTACTTC
CASTPSPSGGEETQYF
>TRBV7-2|few|-|TRBJ2-3
TGTGCCAGCAGCTTAGAGAGGGGCCCAGATACGCAGTATTTT
CASSLERGPDTQYF
>TRBV29-1|few|TRBD1|TRBJ1-1
TGCAGCGTACTCAGGGGGGATATTGAAGCTTTCTTT
CSVLRGDIEAFF
>TRBV7-9|many|TRBD1|TRBJ2-7
TGTGCCAGCAGCCTACAGGGGGCTTACGAGCAGTACTTC
CASSLQGAYEQYF
>TRBV2|few|-|TRBJ2-1
TGTGCCAGCAGGGACACAGGGAGGAGGCAGTTCTTC
CASRDTGRRQFF
>TRBV11-2|-|TRBD2|TRBJ2-3
TGTGCCAGCAGCTTCCTATCTAGCGGGAGGGCAGATACGCAGTATTTT
CASSFLSSGRADTQYF
>TRBV7-2|-|TRBD2|TRBJ2-3
TGTGCCAGCAGGGATCTAGCGGGGGGGCCTGGCTATACGCAGTATTTT
CASRDLAGGPGYTQYF